This TCR beta chain originates from a study of shared clonotypes between healthy human individuals. Study-wide points: Sequencing depth was predicted to influence how clonotypes are shared among donors.

V gave up 8 bases and J gave up 7 bases, with 18 bases separating them. Germline CDR1 reads MNHEY; CDR2 reads SVGAGI. This CDR3 comprises 13 residues. Naive CD4+ cells were CD45RA-selected; the remaining cells were memory. Assay used: immunoSEQ multiplex PCR; TCRdb lists only in-frame clones, some missing. The sample carries over a million clones, roughly 80% recorded once. Notes on this clone: Its antigen is unidentified.

V and J are TRBV6-5 and TRBJ2-7, with D possibly being TRBD1 (6 bases). This receptor was identified in a man aged 18 to 35 in good health. Sequenced input: memory CD4+ T cells sorted from blood. The subset was: CD45RA-negative fraction. The CDR3 DNA reads TGTGCCAGCCGAATTACAGGGTTGAGGGAGCAGTACTTC. Translated, it gives CASRITGLREQYF.